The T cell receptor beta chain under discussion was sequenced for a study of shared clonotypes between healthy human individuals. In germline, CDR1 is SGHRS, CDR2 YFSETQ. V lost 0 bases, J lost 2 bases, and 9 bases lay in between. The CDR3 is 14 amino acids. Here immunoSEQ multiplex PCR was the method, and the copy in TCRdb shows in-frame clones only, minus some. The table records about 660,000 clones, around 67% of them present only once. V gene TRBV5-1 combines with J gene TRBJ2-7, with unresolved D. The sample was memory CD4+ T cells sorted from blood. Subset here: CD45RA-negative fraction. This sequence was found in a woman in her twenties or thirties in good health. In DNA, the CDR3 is TGCGCCAGCAGCTTGGACGGGCCCCCCTACGAGCAGTACTTC. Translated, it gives CASSLDGPPYEQYF.